This is a list of T cell receptor beta chains from one sample in a study of shared clonotypes between healthy human individuals. Assay used: immunoSEQ multiplex PCR; TCRdb lists only in-frame clones, some missing. The data show roughly 700,000 clones, roughly 91% seen once. The material sequenced was memory CD8+ T cells from PBMCs. These receptors originate from a man younger than 35 in good health. Some clones in this sample may be carry-over from other donors' samples. Each CDR3 is given with its conserved first and last residue. Each record gives: clone size, V gene, J gene, D gene, CDR3 protein, CDR3 DNA. D genes are given only for firm matches. Not every row has a clone size; where given, it reads once, few, many or a size class.

>NA|TRBV6-6|TRBJ2-5|NA
CASRLHPQGETQYF
TGTGCCAGCAGACTCCATCCCCAGGGGGAGACCCAGTACTTC
>once|TRBV27|TRBJ1-1|NA
CASSLSWGLGTEAFF
TGTGCCAGCAGTTTATCTTGGGGCCTGGGCACTGAAGCTTTCTTT
>NA|TRBV27|TRBJ2-5|NA
CASSLRGPLGTQYF
TGTGCCAGCAGTTTACGGGGGCCGCTCGGGACCCAGTACTTC
>NA|TRBV7-9|TRBJ1-4|NA
CASSTQRGANEKLFF
TGTGCCAGCAGCACCCAGAGGGGGGCTAATGAAAAACTGTTTTTT
>NA|TRBV6-5|TRBJ1-5|NA
CASSYQGNQPQHF
TGTGCCAGCAGTTACCAGGGAAATCAGCCCCAGCATTTT
>NA|TRBV7-9|TRBJ2-3|NA
CASRPNIVGDTQYF
TGTGCCAGCAGACCTAATATAGTCGGAGATACGCAGTATTTT
>NA|TRBV10-1|TRBJ2-1|NA
CASSPLGSYNEQFF
TGCGCCAGCAGTCCTCTAGGGTCCTACAATGAGCAGTTCTTC
>NA|TRBV2|TRBJ2-3|NA
CASSEDARAGADTQYF
TGTGCCAGCAGTGAAGACGCGAGGGCCGGTGCAGATACGCAGTATTTT
>NA|TRBV29-1|TRBJ2-2|NA
CSASVPLRGTGELFF
TGCAGCGCCAGTGTCCCCCTCCGCGGTACCGGGGAGCTGTTTTTT
>NA|TRBV27|TRBJ2-7|TRBD2
CASSLGRGSYEQYF
TGTGCCAGCAGCTTGGGGAGGGGATCCTACGAGCAGTACTTC
>NA|TRBV6-5|TRBJ2-2|NA
CASSYVRVAGELFF
TGTGCCAGCAGTTACGTCAGGGTCGCCGGGGAGCTGTTTTTT
>NA|TRBV13|TRBJ2-1|TRBD2
CASSGTSRYNEQFF
TGTGCCAGCAGCGGGACTAGCCGATACAATGAGCAGTTCTTC
>NA|TRBV4-3|TRBJ2-1|TRBD1
CASSQASGTGGNEQFF
TGCGCCAGCAGCCAAGCTTCCGGGACAGGGGGCAATGAGCAGTTCTTC
>NA|TRBV7-7|TRBJ2-2|NA
CASSFSAGELFF
TGTGCCAGCAGCTTTTCAGCGGGGGAGCTGTTTTTT
>once|TRBV4-2|TRBJ2-3|NA
CASSQDWIGADTQYF
TGTGCCAGCAGCCAAGACTGGATAGGGGCAGATACGCAGTATTTT
>few|TRBV4-2|TRBJ1-1|NA
CASSDRPTRAFF
TGTGCCAGCAGCGACCGACCCACGCGGGCTTTCTTT
>NA|TRBV7-9|TRBJ1-1|NA
CASSPERLNTEAFF
TGTGCCAGCAGTCCCGAGAGGTTGAACACTGAAGCTTTCTTT
>NA|TRBV28|TRBJ1-3|TRBD1
CASRGGTGVGNTIYF
TGTGCCAGCAGGGGGGGGACAGGGGTTGGAAACACCATATATTTT
>NA|TRBV7-9|TRBJ2-1|NA
CASSLAETNGEQFF
TGTGCCAGCAGCTTAGCGGAGACTAATGGTGAGCAGTTCTTC
>NA|TRBV5-4|TRBJ1-1|NA
CASRPGSWGMNTEAFF
TGTGCCAGCAGACCGGGGTCGTGGGGCATGAACACTGAAGCTTTCTTT
>once|TRBV4-1|TRBJ1-1|NA
CASSQVLVEGGDTEAFF
TGCGCCAGCAGCCAAGTTCTGGTCGAGGGGGGGGACACTGAAGCTTTCTTT